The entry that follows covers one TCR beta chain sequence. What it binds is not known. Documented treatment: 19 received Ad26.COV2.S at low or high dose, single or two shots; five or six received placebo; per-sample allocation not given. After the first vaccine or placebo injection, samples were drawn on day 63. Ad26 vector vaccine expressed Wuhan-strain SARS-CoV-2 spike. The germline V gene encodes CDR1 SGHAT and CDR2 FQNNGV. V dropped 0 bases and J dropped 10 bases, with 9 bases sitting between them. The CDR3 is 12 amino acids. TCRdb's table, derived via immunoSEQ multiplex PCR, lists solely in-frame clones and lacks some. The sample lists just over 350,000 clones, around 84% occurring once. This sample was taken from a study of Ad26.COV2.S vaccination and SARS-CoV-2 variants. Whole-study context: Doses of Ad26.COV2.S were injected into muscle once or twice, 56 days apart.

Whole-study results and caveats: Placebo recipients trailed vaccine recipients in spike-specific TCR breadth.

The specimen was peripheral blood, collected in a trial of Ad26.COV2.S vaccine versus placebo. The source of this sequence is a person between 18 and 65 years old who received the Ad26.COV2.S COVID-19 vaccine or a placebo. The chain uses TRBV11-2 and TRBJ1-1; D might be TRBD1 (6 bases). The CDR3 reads CASSLERGRAFF. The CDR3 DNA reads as TGTGCCAGCAGCTTAGAGAGGGGGAGAGCTTTCTTT.